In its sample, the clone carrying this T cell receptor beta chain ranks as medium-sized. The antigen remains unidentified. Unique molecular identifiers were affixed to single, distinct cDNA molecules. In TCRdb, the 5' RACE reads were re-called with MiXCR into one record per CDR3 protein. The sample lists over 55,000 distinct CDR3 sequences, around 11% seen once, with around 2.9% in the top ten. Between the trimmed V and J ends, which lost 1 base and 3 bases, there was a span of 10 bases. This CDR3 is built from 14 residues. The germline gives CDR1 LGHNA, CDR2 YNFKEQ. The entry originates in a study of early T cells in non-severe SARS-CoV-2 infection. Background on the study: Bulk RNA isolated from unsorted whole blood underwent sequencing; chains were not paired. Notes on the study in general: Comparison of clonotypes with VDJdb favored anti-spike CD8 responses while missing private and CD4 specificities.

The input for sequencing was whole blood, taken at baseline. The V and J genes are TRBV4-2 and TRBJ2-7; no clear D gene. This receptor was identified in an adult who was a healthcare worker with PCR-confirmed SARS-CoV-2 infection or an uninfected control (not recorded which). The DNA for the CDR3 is TGTGCCAGCAGCCAAGTGAAGGGAAGCTACGAGCAGTACTTC. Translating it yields CASSQVKGSYEQYF.